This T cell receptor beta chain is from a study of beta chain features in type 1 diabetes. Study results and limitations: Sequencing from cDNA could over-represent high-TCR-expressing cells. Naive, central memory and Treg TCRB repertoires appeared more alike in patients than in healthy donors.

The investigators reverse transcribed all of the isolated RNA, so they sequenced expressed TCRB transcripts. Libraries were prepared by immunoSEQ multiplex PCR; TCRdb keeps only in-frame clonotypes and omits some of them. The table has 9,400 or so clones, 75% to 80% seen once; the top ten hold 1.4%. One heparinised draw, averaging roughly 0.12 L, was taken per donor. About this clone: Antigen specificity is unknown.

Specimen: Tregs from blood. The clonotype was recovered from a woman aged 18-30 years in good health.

Here the CDR3 DNA reads TGTGCCAGCAGGGAACAGGGTCCGGAAGCTTTCTTT. Its protein product is CASREQGPEAFF. J is TRBJ1-1 and V is TRBV6-1, with D tentatively TRBD1 (6 bases). V was trimmed by 6 bases and J by 8 bases, leaving 13 bases between them. The germline CDR1 and CDR2 sequences are MNHNS and SASEGT. This CDR3 contains 12 residues.